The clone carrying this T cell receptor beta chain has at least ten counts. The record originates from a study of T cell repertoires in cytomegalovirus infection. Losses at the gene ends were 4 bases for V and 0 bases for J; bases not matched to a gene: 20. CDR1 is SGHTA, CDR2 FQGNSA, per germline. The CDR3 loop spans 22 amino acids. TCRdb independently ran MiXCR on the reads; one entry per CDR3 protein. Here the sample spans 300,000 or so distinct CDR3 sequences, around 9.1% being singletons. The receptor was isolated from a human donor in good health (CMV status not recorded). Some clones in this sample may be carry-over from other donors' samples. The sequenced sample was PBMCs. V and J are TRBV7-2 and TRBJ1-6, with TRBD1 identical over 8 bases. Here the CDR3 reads CASSSIPFKGQDSSSYNSPLHF. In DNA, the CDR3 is TGTGCCAGCAGCTCAATCCCCTTTAAGGGACAGGATTCGAGCTCCTATAATTCACCCCTCCACTTT. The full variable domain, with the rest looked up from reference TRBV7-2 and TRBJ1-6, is GAGVSQSPSNKVTEKGKDVELRCDPISGHTALYWYRQSLGQGLEFLIYFQGNSAPDKSGLPSDRFSAERTGGSVSTLTIQRTQQEDSAVYLCASSSIPFKGQDSSSYNSPLHFGNGTRLTVT.